Shown below are 10 T cell receptor beta chains from a single sample sequenced in a study of type 1 regulatory T cells (dated by TCRdb to 2020 to 2022). Instrument on record: Illumina MiSeq. TCRdb handled the public reads itself, with Q25 trimming in fastp and clone calling in MiXCR, and kept productive beta chains. Identical CDR3 protein sequences are pooled into one entry, listed with their most common genes and DNA. The sample has some 90,000 distinct CDR3 sequences on record, less than 40% of them singletons. Of the sample, 2% to 2.5% falls within the top ten clones. Sequenced: CD4+ T cells, either the whole sample or a sorted fraction (not recorded which). All receptors come from a human donor in good health.

The rearrangement joins TRBV5-1 to TRBJ1-2; D may be TRBD1 (5 bases). Trimming took off 2 bases at V and 3 bases at J, with 17 bases between the two ends. The CDR3 spans 16 residues. Germline V lookup: CDR1 SGHRS, CDR2 YFSETQ. The CDR3 sequence: CASSFEGRRGDYGYTF. CDR3 in DNA: TGCGCCAGCAGCTTTGAGGGACGTCGGGGGGACTATGGCTACACCTTC.

This CDR3 is CASSAIATRGLAGGEQFF. The CDR3 region has the DNA TGTGCCAGCAGTGCTATCGCGACCCGTGGATTAGCGGGAGGTGAGCAGTTCTTC. V usage is TRBV25-1 and J usage is TRBJ2-1; 10 bases fit TRBD2. The CDR3 has 18 residues. Germline loops: CDR1 MGHDK, CDR2 SYGVNS. Trimming removed 4 bases from V and 9 bases from J; junction bases left unmatched: 18.

This clonotype has more than one count but fewer than ten. The chain has TRBV14 and TRBJ2-3; D not resolved. This CDR3 comprises 13 residues. CDR1 and CDR2 from the germline V gene are SGHDN and FVKESK. The V and J ends lost 5 bases and 4 bases respectively, with 10 bases between them. As DNA, the CDR3 is TGTGCCAGCAGCACCCGACCCCCAGATACGCAGTATTTT. Amino acid sequence: CASSTRPPDTQYF.

V and J are TRBV27 and TRBJ2-1; a possible D gene is TRBD2 (6 bases). CDR3 length equals 15 residues. V lost 7 bases and J 4 bases, leaving 17 bases between the germline ends. Germline V gene sequence: CDR1 MNHEY, CDR2 SMNVEV (reference sequence). DNA for the CDR3: TGTGCCAGCACCCCTTTGGTAGCGGAATACAATGAGCAGTTCTTC. Protein: CASTPLVAEYNEQFF.

This clonotype has just a few counts. The chain combines TRBV20-1 with TRBJ1-6; D remains unclear. The CDR3 consists of 14 residues. Germline V gene lookup returns CDR1 DFQATT and CDR2 SNEGSKA (reference sequence). With 0 bases removed from V and 7 bases from J, the gap between germline ends came to 10 bases. The CDR3 DNA is TGCAGTGCTAGAGAAACCGGGCAAAATTCACCCCTCCACTTT. Translating gives CSARETGQNSPLHF.

The genes are TRBV20-1 and TRBJ2-2; D is unclear. Germline V gene sequence: CDR1 DFQATT, CDR2 SNEGSKA (reference sequence). The CDR3 is 16 amino acids. V was cut by 6 bases and J by 0 bases, with 17 bases left in between. The CDR3 loop reads CSAPGGKGANTGELFF. CDR3 DNA: TGCAGTGCCCCGGGTGGTAAGGGCGCGAACACCGGGGAGCTGTTTTTT.

V gene TRBV21-1 combines with J gene TRBJ2-7; the tabulated D call, TRBD1, remains unverified against the DNA. TRBV21-1 is a recognized pseudogene. The CDR3 consists of 16 residues. The chain's CDR3 is CASSKVPGQGAYEQYF. CDR3 bases: TGTGCCAGCAGCAAAGTCCCGGGGCAGGGGGCCTACGAGCAGTACTTC.

For the CDR3, the DNA is TGTGCCAGCAGCTTAGGCTCTAGCGTGAGCACAGATACGCAGTATTTT. Translation gives CASSLGSSVSTDTQYF. V usage is TRBV7-2 and J usage is TRBJ2-3, with D possibly matching TRBD2 (6 bases). The germline V gene has CDR1 SGHTA and CDR2 FQGNSA. The V and J ends lost 1 base and 0 bases respectively, with 11 bases between them. The CDR3 contains 16 residues.

This chain links TRBV29-1 with TRBJ1-2; perhaps TRBD1 as D (5 bases). The CDR3 loop spans 13 amino acids. Trimming removed 5 bases from V and 5 bases from J, with 15 bases in between. Germline loops: CDR1 SQVTM, CDR2 ANQGSEA. The CDR3 loop is CSVQPQGTYGYTF. The CDR3 bases are TGCAGCGTTCAACCCCAGGGAACTTATGGCTACACCTTC.

This chain links TRBV12-3 or TRBV12-4 with TRBJ1-1, with D possibly being TRBD1 (5 bases). CDR3 length equals 15 residues. V was pared by 6 bases and J by 4 bases, with 18 bases between. CDR3 residues: CASSPQRGWVTEAFF. CDR3 DNA sequence: TGTGCCAGCAGCCCGCAGAGGGGTTGGGTCACTGAAGCTTTCTTT.